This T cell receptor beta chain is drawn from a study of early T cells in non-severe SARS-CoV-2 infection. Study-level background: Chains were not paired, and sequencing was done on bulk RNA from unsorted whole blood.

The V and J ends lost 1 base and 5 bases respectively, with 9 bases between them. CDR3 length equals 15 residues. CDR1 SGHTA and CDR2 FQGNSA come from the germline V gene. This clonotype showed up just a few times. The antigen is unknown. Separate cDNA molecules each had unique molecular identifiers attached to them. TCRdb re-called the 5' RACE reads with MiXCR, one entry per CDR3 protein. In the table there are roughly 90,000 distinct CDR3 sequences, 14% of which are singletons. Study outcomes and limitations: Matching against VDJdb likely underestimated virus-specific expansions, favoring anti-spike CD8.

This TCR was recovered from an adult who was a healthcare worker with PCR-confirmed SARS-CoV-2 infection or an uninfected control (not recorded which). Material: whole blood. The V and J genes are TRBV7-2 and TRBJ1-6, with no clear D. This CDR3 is CASSLGRPHNSPLHF. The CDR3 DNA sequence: TGTGCCAGCAGCTTAGGCAGGCCCCATAATTCACCCCTCCACTTT.